This is a list of T cell receptor beta chains from one sample in a study of cytomegalovirus exposure and HLA in healthy donors. TCRdb's copy holds only in-frame clones and misses some; the assay was immunoSEQ multiplex PCR. The sample contains about 110,000 clones, about four fifths of which appear only once. Sequenced: PBMCs. Receptors originate from a woman aged 45-59 years in good health and CMV-seropositive. The CDR3 runs from the conserved cysteine through the conserved F or W. A D gene is named only where the DNA matches it firmly.

d_gene	v_gene	CDR3aa
TRBD2	TRBV15	CATSAPRAGERNIQYF
TRBD1	TRBV6-1	CAGGGGTGHTDTQYF
NA	TRBV6-6	CASSAGDREQYF
TRBD1	TRBV4-3	CASSHKTGGRAEAFF
TRBD1	TRBV5-1	CASSGGPGGGTEAFF
NA	TRBV18	CASSLGAGLYGYTF
TRBD1	TRBV13	CASSLRDSYSTDTQYF
TRBD1	TRBV7-9	CASSQGGEGDTEAFF
NA	TRBV18	CASSPLTTSPLHF
NA	TRBV5-1	CASTLQPGTRNTEAFF
TRBD1	TRBV6-4	CASRPGQDNTEAFF
NA	TRBV9	CASSVARESPLHF
TRBD2	TRBV14	CASSPTSGAYEQYF
TRBD2	TRBV5-6	CASSLALAGGHNEQFF
TRBD1	TRBV7-9	CASSRHTGGLSPNTEAFF
TRBD1	TRBV7-3	CASSTTGGAGYGYTF
TRBD2	TRBV14	CASSQGTSGGSYEQYF
TRBD1	TRBV2	CAGGYRGGTEAFF
NA	TRBV4-1	CASSHRGAKNIQYF
TRBD2	TRBV5-8	CASSRGASGLNTGELFF
TRBD1	TRBV5-1	CASTQQPQGAYNEQFF
TRBD1	TRBV7-6	CASSLYPGGNTEAFF
NA	TRBV25-1	CASTQTATGLSGNTIYF
NA	TRBV19	CASSKTPDLYSTDTQYF
TRBD1	TRBV28	CASSLVPRDSTYEQYF
TRBD1	TRBV9	CASSVGTGTYNEQFF
NA	TRBV29-1	CSVEGDFHWSSYNEQFF
NA	TRBV19	CASSTGYNEQFF
TRBD2	TRBV9	CASSGQTSGGTNEQFF
NA	TRBV11-2	CASSPQEDYGYTF
NA	TRBV30	CAWMRGGSNQPQHF
TRBD1	TRBV28	CASKLPDSRGSSPLHF
NA	TRBV28	CASSSSGTPLYGYTF
TRBD2	TRBV5-6	CASSPRLAGAYNEQFF
NA	TRBV30	CAWTSVTGELFF
TRBD2	TRBV5-1	CASSFLAGIETQYF
TRBD2	TRBV5-1	CASSLRLAGEPYEQYF
NA	TRBV9	CASSVEGRNTEAFF
TRBD1	TRBV4-3	CASSQGLGTGVYGYTF
TRBD2	TRBV30	CAWSPLAGGYNEQFF
NA	TRBV10-2	CASTGATGQLWDSEAFF
NA	TRBV28	CASSFPRGGNTEAFF